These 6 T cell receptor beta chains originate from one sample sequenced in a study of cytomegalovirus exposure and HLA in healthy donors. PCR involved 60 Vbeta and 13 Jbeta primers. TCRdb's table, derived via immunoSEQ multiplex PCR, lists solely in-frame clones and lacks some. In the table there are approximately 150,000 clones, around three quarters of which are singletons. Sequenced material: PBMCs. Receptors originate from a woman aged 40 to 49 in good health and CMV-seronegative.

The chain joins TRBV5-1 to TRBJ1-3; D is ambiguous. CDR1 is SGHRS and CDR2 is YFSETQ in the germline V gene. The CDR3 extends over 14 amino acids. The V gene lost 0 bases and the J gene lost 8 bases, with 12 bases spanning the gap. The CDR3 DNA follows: TGCGCCAGCAGCTTGGCAGCGGACCGGGACACCATATATTTT. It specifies CASSLAADRDTIYF.

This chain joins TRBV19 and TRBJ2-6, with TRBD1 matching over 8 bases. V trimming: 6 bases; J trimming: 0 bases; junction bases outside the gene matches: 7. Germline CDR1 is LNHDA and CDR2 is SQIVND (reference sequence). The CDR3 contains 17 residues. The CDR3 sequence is CASSLRDRSSGANVLTF. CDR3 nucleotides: TGTGCCAGTAGCCTCCGGGACAGGAGCTCTGGGGCCAACGTCCTGACTTTC.

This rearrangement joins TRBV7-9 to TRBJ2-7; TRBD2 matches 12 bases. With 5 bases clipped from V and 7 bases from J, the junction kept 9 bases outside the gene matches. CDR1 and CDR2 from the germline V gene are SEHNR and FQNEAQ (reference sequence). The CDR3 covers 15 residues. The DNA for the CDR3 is TGTGCCAGCAGCCAGAGACTAGCGGGAGCAGAAGAGCAGTACTTC. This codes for CASSQRLAGAEEQYF.

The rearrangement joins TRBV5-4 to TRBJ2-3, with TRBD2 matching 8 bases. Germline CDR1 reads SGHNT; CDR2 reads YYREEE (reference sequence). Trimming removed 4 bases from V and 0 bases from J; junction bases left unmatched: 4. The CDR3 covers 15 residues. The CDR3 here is CASSPGLGSTDTQYF. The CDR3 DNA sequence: TGTGCCAGCAGCCCGGGACTAGGCAGCACAGATACGCAGTATTTT.

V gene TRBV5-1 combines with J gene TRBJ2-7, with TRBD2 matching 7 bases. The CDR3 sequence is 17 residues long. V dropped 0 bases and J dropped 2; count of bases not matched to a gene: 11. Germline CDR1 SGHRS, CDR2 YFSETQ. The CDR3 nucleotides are TGCGCCAGCAGCTTGGGCCGTGCGGCGGGAGTTCCCTACGAGCAGTACTTC. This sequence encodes CASSLGRAAGVPYEQYF.

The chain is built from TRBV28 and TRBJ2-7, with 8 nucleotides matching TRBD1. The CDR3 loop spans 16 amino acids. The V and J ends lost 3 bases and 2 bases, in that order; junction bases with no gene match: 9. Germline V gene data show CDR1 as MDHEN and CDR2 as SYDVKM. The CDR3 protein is CASSFSGQGRPYEQYF. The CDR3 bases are TGTGCCAGCAGTTTCAGCGGACAGGGCCGCCCCTACGAGCAGTACTTC. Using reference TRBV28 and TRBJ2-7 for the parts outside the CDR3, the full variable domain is DVKVTQSSRYLVKRTGEKVFLECVQDMDHENMFWYRQDPGLGLRLIYFSYDVKMKEKGDIPEGYSVSREKKERFSLILESASTNQTSMYLCASSFSGQGRPYEQYFGPGTRLTVT.